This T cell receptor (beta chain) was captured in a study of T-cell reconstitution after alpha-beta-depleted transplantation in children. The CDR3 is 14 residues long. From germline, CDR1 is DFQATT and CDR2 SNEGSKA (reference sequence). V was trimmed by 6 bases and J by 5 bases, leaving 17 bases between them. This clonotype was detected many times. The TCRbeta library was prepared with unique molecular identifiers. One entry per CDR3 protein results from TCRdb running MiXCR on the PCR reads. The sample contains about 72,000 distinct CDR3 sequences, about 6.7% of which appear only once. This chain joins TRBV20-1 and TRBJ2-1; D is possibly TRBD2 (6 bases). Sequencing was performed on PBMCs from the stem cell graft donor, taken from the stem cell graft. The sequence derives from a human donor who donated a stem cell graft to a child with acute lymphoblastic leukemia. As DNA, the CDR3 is TGCAGTGCGCCTTCGGGACTCTTGAACAATGAGCAGTTCTTC. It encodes CSAPSGLLNNEQFF.